The sequence of this TCR beta chain was determined in a study of T cell responses to AZD1222 COVID-19 vaccine. Using immunoSEQ multiplex PCR, the repertoire was profiled, and TCRdb retains in-frame clones only, with some absent. Altogether about 31,000 clones are present, 88% being singletons, with the ten largest covering approximately 14%. The sequence derives from an adult who received the AZD1222 COVID-19 vaccine. Sequenced material: peripheral blood, taken 28 days after the second AZD1222 dose.

The CDR3 DNA reads TGCGCCAGCAGCCGGGACAGGGAGAGACAGTACTTC. This translates into CASSRDRERQYF. V and J are TRBV4-3 and TRBJ2-7, with 9 bases aligning to TRBD1. From germline, CDR1 is LGHNA and CDR2 YSLEER. J was trimmed by 10 bases and V by 4 bases; bases with no gene match: 5. The CDR3 contains 12 residues.